This T cell receptor beta chain was recorded in a study of shared clonotypes between healthy human individuals. The study, taken as a whole, reports: Naive subsets tended to show greater estimated richness than memory subsets. The sharing of 4% to 5.5% of naive CD4 clonotypes was seen across several donors.

CD45RO negativity and positive selection for CCR7 defined naive CD8 cells, a population that excluded terminally differentiated effector memory CD45RA+ cells. Every subset had its genomic DNA shared out evenly among several immunoSEQ plates. Clones were sequenced by immunoSEQ multiplex PCR, and TCRdb holds only the in-frame ones, with some missing. The sample has some 2,000,000 clones, less than 95% seen once. V was clipped by 5 bases and J by 3 bases; unmatched bases: 2. The CDR3 extends over 13 amino acids. CDR1 is MNHEY and CDR2 is SMNVEV in the germline V gene (reference sequence). A word on this clone: No antigen is known for it.

The chain employs TRBV27 and TRBJ1-2; 8 bases align to TRBD1. The sequence was obtained from a man aged 18 to 30 in good health. The source material was naive CD8+ T cells sorted from blood. CDR3 sequence: CASSKQGDYGYTF. The CDR3 bases are TGTGCCAGCAGTAAACAGGGGGACTATGGCTACACCTTC.